These T cell receptor beta chains were read from a single sample in a study of cytomegalovirus exposure and HLA in healthy donors. The assay was immunoSEQ multiplex PCR, and TCRdb's table has in-frame clones only and misses some. The repertoire has approximately 91,000 clones, approximately 69% of them found once; the top ten carry 1.2%. The sequenced sample was PBMCs. The receptors here all came from a female donor in good health and CMV-seronegative. CDR3s include the opening cysteine and the closing phenylalanine or tryptophan. The order of the fields is clone size, J gene, D gene, V gene, CDR3 DNA, CDR3 protein. The D gene is left open where the match is weak. Size is omitted from some rows. Given values are once, few, many or a class for expanded clones.

clone size: .; J gene: TRBJ1-1; D gene: .; V gene: TRBV30; CDR3 DNA: TGTGCCTGGAGGGAAAAGTTCAGGCTATTGAACACTGAAGCTTTCTTT; CDR3 protein: CAWREKFRLLNTEAFF
clone size: .; J gene: TRBJ1-5; D gene: TRBD1; V gene: TRBV28; CDR3 DNA: TGTGCCAGCAGTGGGACAGGGGCGCAGCCCCAGCATTTT; CDR3 protein: CASSGTGAQPQHF
clone size: .; J gene: TRBJ1-1; D gene: TRBD1; V gene: TRBV6-5; CDR3 DNA: TGTGCCAGCAGTTTAAACAGGGGGCGGAACACTGAAGCTTTCTTT; CDR3 protein: CASSLNRGRNTEAFF
clone size: .; J gene: TRBJ2-1; D gene: .; V gene: TRBV4-1; CDR3 DNA: TGCGCCAGCAGCCAAGAGAGACAGTACAATGAGCAGTTCTTC; CDR3 protein: CASSQERQYNEQFF
clone size: .; J gene: TRBJ2-3; D gene: .; V gene: TRBV4-1; CDR3 DNA: TGCGCCAGCAGCCCAACGGTCTGGGATACGCAGTATTTT; CDR3 protein: CASSPTVWDTQYF
clone size: .; J gene: TRBJ1-2; D gene: TRBD1; V gene: TRBV27; CDR3 DNA: TGTGCCAGCAGTTCTAGGACCCCCGGGACAGGGCCCTATGGCTACACCTTC; CDR3 protein: CASSSRTPGTGPYGYTF
clone size: .; J gene: TRBJ2-3; D gene: .; V gene: TRBV6-1; CDR3 DNA: TGTGCCAGCAGTGAGACCCTCTTCGGGGGCACAGATACGCAGTATTTT; CDR3 protein: CASSETLFGGTDTQYF
clone size: .; J gene: TRBJ2-1; D gene: .; V gene: TRBV6-6; CDR3 DNA: TGTGCCAGCAGATCTGACATATACAATGAGCAGTTCTTC; CDR3 protein: CASRSDIYNEQFF
clone size: .; J gene: TRBJ2-2; D gene: .; V gene: TRBV5-4; CDR3 DNA: TGTGCCAGCAGCTTGGGAGCGACTTACACCGGGGAGCTGTTTTTT; CDR3 protein: CASSLGATYTGELFF
clone size: .; J gene: TRBJ1-1; D gene: .; V gene: TRBV2; CDR3 DNA: TGTGCCAGCTGTATGAGGAACACTGAAGCTTTCTTT; CDR3 protein: CASCMRNTEAFF
clone size: .; J gene: TRBJ1-4; D gene: TRBD1; V gene: TRBV25-1; CDR3 DNA: TGTGCCAGCAGTGAATTAGGGACAGGGGCTCTTTCTGAAAAACTGTTTTTT; CDR3 protein: CASSELGTGALSEKLFF
clone size: .; J gene: TRBJ2-5; D gene: TRBD2; V gene: TRBV9; CDR3 DNA: TGTGCCAGCAGCGTCGGGGGGGGCGCGTTTGAGACCCAGTACTTC; CDR3 protein: CASSVGGGAFETQYF
clone size: .; J gene: TRBJ2-3; D gene: .; V gene: TRBV4-3; CDR3 DNA: TGCGCCAGCAGCCTCTCAAGGGGGAGGGGGGATACGCAGTATTTT; CDR3 protein: CASSLSRGRGDTQYF
clone size: .; J gene: TRBJ2-2; D gene: TRBD2; V gene: TRBV5-4; CDR3 DNA: TGTGCCAGCAGCTCGGGACTAGCGGGAGGTACCGGGGAGCTGTTTTTT; CDR3 protein: CASSSGLAGGTGELFF
clone size: .; J gene: TRBJ2-3; D gene: TRBD2; V gene: TRBV11-2; CDR3 DNA: TGTGCCAGCAGCTTGCGGGGGGGCCAAAGCACAGATACGCAGTATTTT; CDR3 protein: CASSLRGGQSTDTQYF
clone size: few; J gene: TRBJ2-7; D gene: .; V gene: TRBV6-6; CDR3 DNA: TGTGCCAGCAGTTACGAGGCTAGAACTAATCCCTACGAGCAGTACTTC; CDR3 protein: CASSYEARTNPYEQYF
clone size: .; J gene: TRBJ2-7; D gene: TRBD2; V gene: TRBV5-1; CDR3 DNA: TGCGCCAGCAGCTTGACTAGCGGGGGTACCTACGAGCAGTACTTC; CDR3 protein: CASSLTSGGTYEQYF
clone size: .; J gene: TRBJ1-2; D gene: TRBD1; V gene: TRBV7-9; CDR3 DNA: TGTGCCAGCAGCCCAGACAGGGCCCGGGGAGGCTACACCTTC; CDR3 protein: CASSPDRARGGYTF
clone size: .; J gene: TRBJ2-1; D gene: TRBD2; V gene: TRBV6-5; CDR3 DNA: TGTGCCAGCAGTTACGGGACTAGCGGGGGATTCAATGAGCAGTTCTTC; CDR3 protein: CASSYGTSGGFNEQFF
clone size: .; J gene: TRBJ2-5; D gene: .; V gene: TRBV5-6; CDR3 DNA: TGTGCCAGCAGCTTGGCCCTGGGGGCCATCCAAGAGACCCAGTACTTC; CDR3 protein: CASSLALGAIQETQYF
clone size: .; J gene: TRBJ1-4; D gene: .; V gene: TRBV6-1; CDR3 DNA: TGTGCCAGCAGTGGCTGGGGAGGGCCGCGTGAAAAACTGTTTTTT; CDR3 protein: CASSGWGGPREKLFF
clone size: .; J gene: TRBJ2-7; D gene: .; V gene: TRBV29-1; CDR3 DNA: TGCAGCGTTTCCGGGACAAACTACGAGCAGTACTTC; CDR3 protein: CSVSGTNYEQYF
clone size: .; J gene: TRBJ2-2; D gene: TRBD2; V gene: TRBV12-5; CDR3 DNA: TGTGCTAGTGGTTTGGTAACTAGCGGGAGAAACACCGGGGAGCTGTTTTTT; CDR3 protein: CASGLVTSGRNTGELFF
clone size: few; J gene: TRBJ2-7; D gene: .; V gene: TRBV28; CDR3 DNA: TGTGCCAGCAGTTTGTACTCCTACGAGCAGTACTTC; CDR3 protein: CASSLYSYEQYF
clone size: .; J gene: TRBJ2-2; D gene: .; V gene: TRBV27; CDR3 DNA: TGTGCCAGCAGTTTGACAGGCCTAGCCGGGGAGCTGTTTTTT; CDR3 protein: CASSLTGLAGELFF
clone size: .; J gene: TRBJ1-5; D gene: .; V gene: TRBV2; CDR3 DNA: TGTGCCAGCAGTCAGCAGGTTAATCAGCCCCAGCATTTT; CDR3 protein: CASSQQVNQPQHF
clone size: .; J gene: TRBJ1-1; D gene: .; V gene: TRBV27; CDR3 DNA: TGTGCCAGCAGTTTATCCGGGGTAGGGACTGAAGCTTTCTTT; CDR3 protein: CASSLSGVGTEAFF
clone size: .; J gene: TRBJ2-5; D gene: TRBD2; V gene: TRBV4-3; CDR3 DNA: TGCGCCAGCAGCCAAGGGGGGACTAGCGGGGGGGCCAGTGAGACCCAGTACTTC; CDR3 protein: CASSQGGTSGGASETQYF
clone size: .; J gene: TRBJ2-2; D gene: .; V gene: TRBV29-1; CDR3 DNA: TGCAGCGTTGCCTGGGAGCTGTTTTTT; CDR3 protein: CSVAWELFF
clone size: few; J gene: TRBJ2-7; D gene: TRBD2; V gene: TRBV7-3; CDR3 DNA: TGTGCCAGCAGCCCTTATGAGGGGAGGGGATCCGAGCAGTACTTC; CDR3 protein: CASSPYEGRGSEQYF
clone size: .; J gene: TRBJ2-2; D gene: .; V gene: TRBV10-3; CDR3 DNA: TGTGCCATCAGGCGGAGCACCGGGGAGCTGTTTTTT; CDR3 protein: CAIRRSTGELFF
clone size: .; J gene: TRBJ1-1; D gene: TRBD1; V gene: TRBV30; CDR3 DNA: TGTGCCTGGACACTGGACAGGGAGAACACTGAAGCTTTCTTT; CDR3 protein: CAWTLDRENTEAFF
clone size: few; J gene: TRBJ1-6; D gene: .; V gene: TRBV6-5; CDR3 DNA: TGTGCCAGCAGGGGAGTCCCGGGGAATTCACCCCTCCACTTT; CDR3 protein: CASRGVPGNSPLHF
clone size: .; J gene: TRBJ2-1; D gene: TRBD2; V gene: TRBV5-1; CDR3 DNA: TGCGCCAGCAGTTGGACTAGCGGGATAAACAATGAGCAGTTCTTC; CDR3 protein: CASSWTSGINNEQFF
clone size: .; J gene: TRBJ2-5; D gene: .; V gene: TRBV28; CDR3 DNA: TGTGCCAGCAGCCTAGACAGAGCGGGCCAAGAGACCCAGTACTTC; CDR3 protein: CASSLDRAGQETQYF
clone size: .; J gene: TRBJ1-1; D gene: TRBD1; V gene: TRBV6-4; CDR3 DNA: TGTGCCAGCAGTGGGGGACAGGGGAACACTGAAGCTTTCTTT; CDR3 protein: CASSGGQGNTEAFF
clone size: .; J gene: TRBJ2-3; D gene: .; V gene: TRBV7-6; CDR3 DNA: TGTGCCAGCACCTCAGGATCTAGCACAGATACGCAGTATTTT; CDR3 protein: CASTSGSSTDTQYF
clone size: few; J gene: TRBJ1-5; D gene: .; V gene: TRBV7-9; CDR3 DNA: TGTGCCAGCAGCTTCAGGGCAAATCAGCCCCAGCATTTT; CDR3 protein: CASSFRANQPQHF
clone size: .; J gene: TRBJ2-3; D gene: TRBD2; V gene: TRBV9; CDR3 DNA: TGTGCCAGCAGCGTACTAGCGGGGGGGAGAGATACGCAGTATTTT; CDR3 protein: CASSVLAGGRDTQYF
clone size: .; J gene: TRBJ2-3; D gene: TRBD2; V gene: TRBV5-6; CDR3 DNA: TGTGCCAGCAGCCCACTAGCGGGGGGGCCGATAGATACGCAGTATTTT; CDR3 protein: CASSPLAGGPIDTQYF